This TCR beta chain was identified during a study of T-cell reconstitution after alpha-beta-depleted transplantation in children. Whole-study findings and limits: Newly produced T cells mostly accounted for T-cell counts and diversity one year post-transplant.

Construction of the TCRbeta library involved unique molecular identifiers. In TCRdb, the PCR reads were re-called with MiXCR into one record per CDR3 protein. This sample has about 300,000 distinct CDR3 sequences, with less than 9.5% found just once. On this clonotype itself: Its antigen remains unidentified.

V was clipped by 5 bases and J by 4 bases, with 17 bases between them. The CDR3 totals 15 residues. From germline, CDR1 is SGHRS and CDR2 YFSETQ. Sequenced material: peripheral blood, taken 360 days after TCRalphabeta/CD19-depleted stem cell transplant. The rearrangement joins TRBV5-1 to TRBJ2-3, with D possibly TRBD2 on 5 matching bases. The TCR was taken from a female patient aged 2-15 years who had a stem cell transplant for Fanconi anemia, so the T cells may come from the graft donor. CDR3 in DNA: TGCGCCAGCAGGTTAGCACTAGTAGGTGCAGATACGCAGTATTTT. Its protein is CASRLALVGADTQYF.